This T cell receptor beta chain derives from a study of blood T cell repertoires in COVID-19. Background on the study: T cells, B-cell-depleted T cells, or PBMCs supplied cDNA or gDNA.

In the original processing: Reference gene primer amplification yielded estimated nucleated cell counts. This table comes from immunoSEQ multiplex PCR, and its TCRdb copy is limited to in-frame clones, with some not included. V and J calls and clone size are as listed in that table; D and trimming were resolved from the DNA. This sample has roughly 170,000 clones; 85% to 90% occur once, and the top ten carry roughly an eighth. This CDR3 spans 15 amino acids. CDR1 is SEHNR and CDR2 is FQNEAQ in the germline V gene (reference sequence). With 5 bases clipped from V and 6 bases from J, the junction kept 12 bases outside the gene matches. Followed longitudinally, the Seattle patients had been enrolled during active infection. The table lists this clone with a count of one.

The sequencing sample was made of peripheral blood. The source of this sequence is a woman in her seventies with COVID-19, enrolled during active disease. The chain uses TRBV7-9 and TRBJ2-7, with TRBD1 matching 8 bases. CDR3 region: CASSQPERTGREQYF. In nucleotides, the CDR3 is TGTGCCAGCAGCCAACCCGAACGGACAGGGCGCGAGCAGTACTTC.